This TCR beta chain was found in a study of tumor and adjacent non-tumor tissue in lung cancer (dated by TCRdb to the late 2010s). At the level of the whole study: Of the cohort, eleven to twelve patients had adenocarcinoma, 2 had squamous cell carcinoma and 1 had small cell lung cancer. For each patient, one tumor sample and one normal lung sample were taken, giving thirty paired specimens that underwent TCRbeta CDR3 sequencing. In total, sequencing yielded over 95 million productive TCRbeta reads, which works out to an average of approximately 4.2 million reads per sample. The 15 enrolled patients, of whom some 10 were men and 5 were women, were aged about 31 to 80 years and were diagnosed with TNM stage I to III disease. Bulk TCRbeta repertoires were compared between lung tumor tissue and matched distant non-tumor lung tissue obtained from roughly 16 lung cancer patients. General conclusions and limits of the study: Significantly higher TCR diversity (inverse Simpson) was observed in tumor tissue than in normal lung tissue (approximately 440 vs 150, P = 0.0075, Mann-Whitney U test). Because peripheral blood was not sequenced, blood TCRbeta repertoires in the lung cancer patients of the study were not examined. Neither the sequencing platform nor unique molecular identifiers are mentioned in the methods. Only roughly 16 patients were included in the cohort, and the need for larger samples and more detailed clinical data was noted by the authors. In normal lung, the top 100 clones accounted for a significantly larger cumulative share of the repertoire than in tumor tissue. TCR diversity was significantly higher in younger patients, and greater tumor TCR diversity was associated with shorter overall survival and shorter disease-free survival.

RNA was extracted from bulk unsorted tissue and checked for quality with a NanoDrop ND-1000 and an Agilent 2100. Newly diagnosed lung cancer patients without prior chemotherapy who had been admitted for thoracic surgery in China between August and November 2014 were enrolled as donors. Patients who had received previous radiotherapy or chemotherapy, or who had another concurrent cancer, were excluded from the study. Surgical tissue pieces of roughly 1-2.2 cm3 were preserved in RNAlater solution and stored at -80 °C until use. This clonotype was counted many times. Its recognized antigen is unknown. Base-call qualities are not available, and no considerably larger clone is one nucleotide away. Library method: multiplex PCR. The sample was run on an Illumina HiSeq 2500. TCRbeta libraries were constructed through three rounds of nested PCR with primers (Table S4) according to protocols adapted from ARM-PCR. Before sequencing, PCR products in the 200-500 bp range were cut out of the gel and cleaned up using the QIAquick gel extraction kit. From the authors' description of their analysis: Reads were cleaned using Trimmomatic, were merged into complete CDR3 sequences using FLASH, and were assigned to V(D)J germline segments using MiTCR. Clonal diversity was calculated as the inverse Simpson's index using VDJtools. In-frame sequences without a premature stop codon were defined as productive reads. The public reads were reanalyzed by TCRdb: fastp trimming at Q25, MiXCR alignment, in-frame beta chains only. Every CDR3 protein is listed once, alongside the most common genes and DNA of its rows. The V and J calls and clone size come from TCRdb's table, not from the authors' own analysis. This sample has under 150,000 distinct CDR3 sequences in its table, and approximately 66% of those were observed once. Roughly 18% of the sample belongs to the ten largest clones.

The material sequenced was lung tumor tissue. The sequence was collected from a man in his sixties with small cell lung cancer.

The CDR3 reads CSARPHSNTGELFF. The nucleotide sequence is TGCAGTGCTAGACCACATTCGAACACCGGGGAGCTGTTTTTT. This sequence uses TRBV20-1 and TRBJ2-2; the D gene cannot be named for sure. The CDR3 covers 14 residues, taking in both the cysteine and the phenylalanine. The sequence is cut down to CDR3 DNA, 42 bases in frame from base 1. CDR1 and CDR2 are drawn from the germline V gene (reference sequence): DFQATT, SNEGSKA. Deletion took 2 bases off V and 0 bases off J, with a span of 7 bases between the germline ends.